This T cell receptor beta chain came from a study of Tregs in tolerant kidney transplant recipients. Broader study findings: For some patients, primers changed over time, blocking nucleotide-level comparison. No direct test of biological reproducibility was done here.

CD4+CD25+CD127- Tregs, CD4+CD25- non-Tregs, CD4 and CD8 cells were sorted. Regulatory T cells were sorted from thawed PBMCs rested overnight at 37°C with about 210 IU/ml IL-2. Trimming removed 2 bases at V and 9 bases at J, with 18 bases between. CDR3 length equals 15 residues. Sequencing was performed with immunoSEQ multiplex PCR; in TCRdb, only in-frame clones are kept and a portion is missing. The sample lists over 50,000 clones, over 75% occurring once. Note on this clone: What it binds is not known.

The V and J genes are TRBV23-1 and TRBJ2-3, with D perhaps matching TRBD1 or TRBD2 (5 bases each). TRBV23-1 carries the ORF label, with uncertain function. This clonotype was sampled from a human donor who received a combined kidney and bone marrow transplant. The sample here was Tregs from blood, taken before the transplant. The CDR3 loop is CASSQRGFRRATQYF. The CDR3 DNA is TGCGCCAGCAGTCAACGGGGATTCCGCAGGGCCACGCAGTATTTT.